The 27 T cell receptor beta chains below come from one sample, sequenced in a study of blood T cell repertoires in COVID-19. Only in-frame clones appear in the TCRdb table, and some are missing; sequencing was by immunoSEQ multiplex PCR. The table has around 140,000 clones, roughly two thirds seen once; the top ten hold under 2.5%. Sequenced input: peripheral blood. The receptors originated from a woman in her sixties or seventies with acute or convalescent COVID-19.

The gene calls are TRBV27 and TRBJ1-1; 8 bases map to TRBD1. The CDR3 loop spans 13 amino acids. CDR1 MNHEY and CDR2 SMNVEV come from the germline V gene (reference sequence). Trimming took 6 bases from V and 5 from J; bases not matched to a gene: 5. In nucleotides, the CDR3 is TGTGCCAGCAGCCGCAACAGGGGGACTGAAGCTTTCTTT. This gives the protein CASSRNRGTEAFF.

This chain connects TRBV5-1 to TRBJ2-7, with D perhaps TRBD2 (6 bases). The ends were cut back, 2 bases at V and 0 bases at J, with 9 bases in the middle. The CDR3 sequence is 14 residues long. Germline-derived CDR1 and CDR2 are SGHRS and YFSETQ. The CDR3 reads CASSFGGSSYEQYF. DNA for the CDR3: TGCGCCAGCAGCTTCGGGGGTAGCTCCTACGAGCAGTACTTC.

CDR3 sequence: CASSLVAGAETDTQYF. In DNA form, the CDR3 reads TGCGCCAGCAGCTTGGTGGCGGGAGCGGAGACAGATACGCAGTATTTT. The chain combines TRBV5-1 with TRBJ2-3, with 7 bases that match TRBD2. CDR3 length: 16 amino acids. Germline values: CDR1 SGHRS, CDR2 YFSETQ. The V segment lost 0 bases and the J segment 3 bases; nucleotides outside the gene matches: 7.

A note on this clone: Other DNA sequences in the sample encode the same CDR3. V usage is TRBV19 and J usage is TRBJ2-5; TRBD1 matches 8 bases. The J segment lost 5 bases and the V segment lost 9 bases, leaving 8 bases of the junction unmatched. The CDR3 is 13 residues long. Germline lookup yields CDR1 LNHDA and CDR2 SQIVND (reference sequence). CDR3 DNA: TGTGCCAGCTCGACAGGGGACGCGGAGACCCAGTACTTC. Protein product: CASSTGDAETQYF.

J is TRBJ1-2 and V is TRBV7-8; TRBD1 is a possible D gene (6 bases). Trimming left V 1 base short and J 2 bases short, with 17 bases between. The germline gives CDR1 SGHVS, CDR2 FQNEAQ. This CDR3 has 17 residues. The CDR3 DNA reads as TGTGCCAGCAGCTTAGATTCGGTGCGAGGGGGAAACTATGGCTACACCTTC. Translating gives CASSLDSVRGGNYGYTF.

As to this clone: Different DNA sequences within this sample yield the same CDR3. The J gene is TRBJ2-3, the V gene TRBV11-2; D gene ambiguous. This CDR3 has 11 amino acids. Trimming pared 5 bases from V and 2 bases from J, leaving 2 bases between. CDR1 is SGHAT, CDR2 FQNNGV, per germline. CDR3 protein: CASSHTDTQYF. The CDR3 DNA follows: TGTGCCAGCAGCCACACAGATACGCAGTATTTT.

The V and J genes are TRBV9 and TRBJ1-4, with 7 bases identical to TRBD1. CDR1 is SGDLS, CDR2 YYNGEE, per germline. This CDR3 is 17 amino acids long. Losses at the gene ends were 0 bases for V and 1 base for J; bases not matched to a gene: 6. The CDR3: CASSVEGQPRTNEKLFF. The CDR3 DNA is TGTGCCAGCAGCGTAGAGGGACAGCCTAGAACTAATGAAAAACTGTTTTTT. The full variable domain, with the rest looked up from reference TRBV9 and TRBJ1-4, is DSGVTQTPKHLITATGQRVTLRCSPRSGDLSVYWYQQSLDQGLQFLIQYYNGEERAKGNILERFSAQQFPDLHSELNLSSLELGDSALYFCASSVEGQPRTNEKLFFGSGTQLSVL.

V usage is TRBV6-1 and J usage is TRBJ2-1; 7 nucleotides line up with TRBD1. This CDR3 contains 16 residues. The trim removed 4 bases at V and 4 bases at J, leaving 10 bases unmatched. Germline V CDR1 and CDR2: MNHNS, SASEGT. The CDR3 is CASSALSTGRYNEQFF. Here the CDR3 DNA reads TGTGCCAGCAGTGCCCTTTCGACAGGGCGGTACAATGAGCAGTTCTTC.

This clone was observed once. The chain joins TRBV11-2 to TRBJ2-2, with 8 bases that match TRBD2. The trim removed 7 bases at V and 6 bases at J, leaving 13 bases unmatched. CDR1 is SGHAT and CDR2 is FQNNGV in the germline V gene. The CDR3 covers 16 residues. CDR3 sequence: CASKDPGLDDPGELFF. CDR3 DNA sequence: TGTGCCAGCAAAGATCCGGGACTAGATGACCCCGGGGAGCTGTTTTTT.

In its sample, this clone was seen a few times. The CDR3 protein is CASSQEGTYYEQYF. DNA of the CDR3: TGCGCCAGCAGCCAAGAGGGGACTTACTACGAGCAGTACTTC. V and J are TRBV4-1 and TRBJ2-7; a weak D match, TRBD2 (6 bases). This CDR3 is 14 amino acids long. Deletions cut 0 bases from V and 3 bases from J, with 9 bases between. Germline V gene sequence: CDR1 MGHRA, CDR2 YSYEKL.

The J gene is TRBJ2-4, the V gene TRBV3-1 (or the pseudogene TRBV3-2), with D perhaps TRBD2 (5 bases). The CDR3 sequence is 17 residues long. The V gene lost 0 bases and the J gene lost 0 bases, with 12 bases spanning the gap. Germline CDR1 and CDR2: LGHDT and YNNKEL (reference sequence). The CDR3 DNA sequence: TGTGCCAGCAGCCAAGACCGCGGGCCCCTAGCCAAAAACATTCAGTACTTC. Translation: CASSQDRGPLAKNIQYF.

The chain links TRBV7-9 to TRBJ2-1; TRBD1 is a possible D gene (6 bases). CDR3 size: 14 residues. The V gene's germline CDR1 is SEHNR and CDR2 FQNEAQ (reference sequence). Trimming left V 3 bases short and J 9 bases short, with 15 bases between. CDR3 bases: TGTGCCAGCAGCTTGGGGGACATGATTTCTGAGCAGTTCTTC. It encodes CASSLGDMISEQFF. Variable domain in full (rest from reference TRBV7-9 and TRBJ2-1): DTGVSQNPRHKITKRGQNVTFRCDPISEHNRLYWYRQTLGQGPEFLTYFQNEAQLEKSRLLSDRFSAERPKGSFSTLEIQRTEQGDSAMYLCASSLGDMISEQFFGPGTRLTVL.

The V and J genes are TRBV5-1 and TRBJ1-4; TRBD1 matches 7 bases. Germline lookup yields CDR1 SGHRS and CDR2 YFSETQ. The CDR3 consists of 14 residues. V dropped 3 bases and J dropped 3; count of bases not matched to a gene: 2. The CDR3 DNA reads TGCGCCAGCAGCTCGACAGGGTCTAATGAAAAACTGTTTTTT. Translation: CASSSTGSNEKLFF.

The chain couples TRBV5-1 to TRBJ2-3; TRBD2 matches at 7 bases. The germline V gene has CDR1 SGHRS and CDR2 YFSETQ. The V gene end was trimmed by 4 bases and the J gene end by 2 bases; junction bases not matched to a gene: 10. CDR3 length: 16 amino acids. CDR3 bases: TGCGCCAGCAGCACTGGGACTACTTTGGACACAGATACGCAGTATTTT. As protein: CASSTGTTLDTDTQYF. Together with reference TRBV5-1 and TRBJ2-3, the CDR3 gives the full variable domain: KAGVTQTPRYLIKTRGQQVTLSCSPISGHRSVSWYQQTPGQGLQFLFEYFSETQRNKGNFPGRFSGRQFSNSRSEMNVSTLELGDSALYLCASSTGTTLDTDTQYFGPGTRLTVL.

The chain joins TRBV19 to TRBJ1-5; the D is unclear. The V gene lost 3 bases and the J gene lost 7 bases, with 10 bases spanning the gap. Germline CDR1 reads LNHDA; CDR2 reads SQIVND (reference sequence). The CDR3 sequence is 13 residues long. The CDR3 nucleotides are TGTGCCAGTAGTATCCGGGGTAGGCAGCCCCAGCATTTT. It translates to CASSIRGRQPQHF.

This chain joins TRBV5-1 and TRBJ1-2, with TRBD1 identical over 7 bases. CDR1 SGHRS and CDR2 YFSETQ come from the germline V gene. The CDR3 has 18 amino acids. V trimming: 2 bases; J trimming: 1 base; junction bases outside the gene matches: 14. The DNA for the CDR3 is TGCGCCAGCAGCTTTCAAACAGGGGTAATCCCCCTTAACTATGGCTACACCTTC. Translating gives CASSFQTGVIPLNYGYTF.

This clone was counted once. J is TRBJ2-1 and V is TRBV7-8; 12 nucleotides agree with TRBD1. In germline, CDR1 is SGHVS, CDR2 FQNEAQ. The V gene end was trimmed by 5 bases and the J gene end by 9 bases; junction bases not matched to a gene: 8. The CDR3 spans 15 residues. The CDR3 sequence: CASSQTGTGGGEQFF. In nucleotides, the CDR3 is TGTGCCAGCAGCCAAACCGGGACAGGGGGCGGTGAGCAGTTCTTC.

CDR3 loop: CASSYPQGTKLFF. DNA of the CDR3: TGTGCCAGCAGTTACCCGCAGGGGACGAAACTGTTTTTT. The rearrangement joins TRBV6-2 or TRBV6-3 to TRBJ1-4; TRBD1 might be the D (6 bases). Germline V gene data show CDR1 as MNHEY and CDR2 as SVGEGT. V lost 2 bases to trimming and J lost 11 bases, with 12 bases between them. The CDR3 consists of 13 residues.

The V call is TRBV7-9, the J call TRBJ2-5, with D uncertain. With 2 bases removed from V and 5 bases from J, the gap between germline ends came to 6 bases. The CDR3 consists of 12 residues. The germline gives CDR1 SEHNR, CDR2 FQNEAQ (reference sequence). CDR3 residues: CASSLLSETQYF. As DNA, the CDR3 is TGTGCCAGCAGCTTACTATCGGAGACCCAGTACTTC.

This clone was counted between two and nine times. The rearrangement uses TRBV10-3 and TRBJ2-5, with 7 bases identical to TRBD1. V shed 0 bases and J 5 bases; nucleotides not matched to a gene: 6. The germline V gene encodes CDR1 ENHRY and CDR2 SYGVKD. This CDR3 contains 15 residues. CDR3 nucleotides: TGTGCCATCAGTGAGTCGAAGGGGGCTCAGGAGACCCAGTACTTC. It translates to CAISESKGAQETQYF.

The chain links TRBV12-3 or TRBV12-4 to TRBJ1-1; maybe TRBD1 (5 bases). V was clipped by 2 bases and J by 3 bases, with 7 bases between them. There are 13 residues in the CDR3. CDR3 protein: CASSLKQDTEAFF. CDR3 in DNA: TGTGCCAGCAGTTTAAAACAGGACACTGAAGCTTTCTTT.

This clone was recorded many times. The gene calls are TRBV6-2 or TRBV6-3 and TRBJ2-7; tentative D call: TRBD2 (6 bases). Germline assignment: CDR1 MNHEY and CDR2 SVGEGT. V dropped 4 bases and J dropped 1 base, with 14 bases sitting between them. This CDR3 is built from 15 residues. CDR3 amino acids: CASSSLGGSSYEQYF. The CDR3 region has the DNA TGTGCCAGCAGTTCCCTGGGAGGAAGTTCCTACGAGCAGTACTTC.

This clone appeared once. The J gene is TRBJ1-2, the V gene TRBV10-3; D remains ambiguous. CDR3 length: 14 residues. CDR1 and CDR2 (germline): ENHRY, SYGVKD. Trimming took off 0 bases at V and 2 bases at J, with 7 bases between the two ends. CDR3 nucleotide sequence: TGTGCCATCAGTGAGTCCGACAAGAACTATGGCTACACCTTC. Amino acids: CAISESDKNYGYTF.

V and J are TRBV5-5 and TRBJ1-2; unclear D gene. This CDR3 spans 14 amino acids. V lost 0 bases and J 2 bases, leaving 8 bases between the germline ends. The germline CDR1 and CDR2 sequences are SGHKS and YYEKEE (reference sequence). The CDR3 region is CASSLATGNYGYTF. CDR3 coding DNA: TGTGCCAGCAGCTTGGCCACGGGGAACTATGGCTACACCTTC.

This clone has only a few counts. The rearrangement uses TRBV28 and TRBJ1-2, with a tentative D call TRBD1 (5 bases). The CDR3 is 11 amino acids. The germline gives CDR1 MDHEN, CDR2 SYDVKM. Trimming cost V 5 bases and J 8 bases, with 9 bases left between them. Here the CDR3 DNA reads TGTGCCAGCAGTAGGGGAGGCGGCTACACCTTC. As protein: CASSRGGGYTF.

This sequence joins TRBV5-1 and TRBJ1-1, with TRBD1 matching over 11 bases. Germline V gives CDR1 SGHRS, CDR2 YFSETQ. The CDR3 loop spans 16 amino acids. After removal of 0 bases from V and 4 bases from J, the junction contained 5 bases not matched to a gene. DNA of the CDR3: TGCGCCAGCAGCTTGGTCGGACAGGGGGCGCCCACTGAAGCTTTCTTT. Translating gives CASSLVGQGAPTEAFF.

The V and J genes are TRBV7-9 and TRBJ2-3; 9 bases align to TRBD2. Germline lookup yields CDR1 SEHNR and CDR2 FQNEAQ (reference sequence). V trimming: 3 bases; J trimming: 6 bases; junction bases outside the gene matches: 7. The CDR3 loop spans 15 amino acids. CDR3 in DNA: TGTGCCAGCAGCTTGACTAGCGGAGCGGGGGATACGCAGTATTTT. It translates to CASSLTSGAGDTQYF.